Listed below are T cell receptor beta chains from one sample, sequenced in a study of CD8+ T cells in alopecia areata. Generated by immunoSEQ multiplex PCR, the TCRdb table keeps only in-frame clones and is missing some. The table has 150,000 or so clones, under 60% seen once. The sequenced sample was CD8+ T cells sorted from blood, obtained at week 0. Receptors originate from a human donor with alopecia areata. CDR3s include the opening cysteine and the closing phenylalanine or tryptophan. A D gene is named only where the DNA matches it firmly. Clone size is given for some rows only: seen once, a few or many times, or a class if the clone is expanded.

size	V	D	J	CDR3	DNA
once	TRBV9	NA	TRBJ1-5	CASSAGQNQPQHF	TGTGCCAGCAGCGCCGGACAGAATCAGCCCCAGCATTTT
NA	TRBV4-3	TRBD2	TRBJ2-2	CASSHGLADTGELFF	TGCGCCAGCAGCCACGGACTAGCGGACACCGGGGAGCTGTTTTTT
few	TRBV4-1	NA	TRBJ2-3	CASSQEVFGTDTQYF	TGCGCCAGCAGCCAAGAGGTATTTGGCACAGATACGCAGTATTTT
once	TRBV6-5	NA	TRBJ1-2	CASSQTGNYGYTF	TGTGCCAGCAGTCAAACAGGGAACTATGGCTACACCTTC
NA	TRBV6-5	TRBD1	TRBJ1-1	CATRGDRTEAFF	TGTGCCACCCGTGGGGACAGAACTGAAGCTTTCTTT
NA	TRBV4-1	TRBD1	TRBJ1-2	CASSQTQTGVDYGYTF	TGCGCCAGCAGCCAAACTCAGACAGGGGTGGACTATGGCTACACCTTC
many	TRBV14	TRBD2	TRBJ2-1	CASSLKPLGTSRNEQFF	TGTGCCAGCAGCCTAAAACCATTGGGGACTAGCCGCAATGAGCAGTTCTTC
few	TRBV19	NA	TRBJ1-1	CASSLGVNTEAFF	TGTGCCAGTAGTTTAGGGGTGAACACTGAAGCTTTCTTT
NA	TRBV29-1	NA	TRBJ1-4	CSGGARGNEKLFF	TGCAGCGGGGGCGCGAGGGGAAATGAAAAACTGTTTTTT
NA	TRBV30	NA	TRBJ1-1	CAWSFGGAAEAFF	TGTGCCTGGAGTTTCGGGGGTGCCGCTGAAGCTTTCTTT
few	TRBV19	NA	TRBJ1-1	CASFGTGLRTEAFF	TGTGCCAGTTTCGGTACAGGGCTTAGGACTGAAGCTTTCTTT
NA	TRBV2	NA	TRBJ2-7	CASSPGQAEQYF	TGTGCCAGCAGCCCTGGACAAGCCGAGCAGTACTTC
NA	TRBV29-1	NA	TRBJ1-2	CSVNRHANYGYTF	TGCAGCGTTAACCGACACGCTAACTATGGCTACACCTTC
NA	TRBV5-1	NA	TRBJ1-1	CASSHRDIGDTEAFF	TGCGCCAGCAGCCACCGGGACATTGGGGACACTGAAGCTTTCTTT
NA	TRBV25-1	NA	TRBJ1-1	CASSVGSEAFF	TGTGCCAGCAGTGTAGGTTCTGAAGCTTTCTTT
NA	TRBV11-2	NA	TRBJ2-7	CASSLDPYYEQYF	TGTGCCAGCAGCTTAGATCCCTACTACGAGCAGTACTTC
NA	TRBV29-1	NA	TRBJ1-2	CSDFSNYGYTF	TGCAGCGATTTTTCTAACTATGGCTACACCTTC
NA	TRBV25-1	NA	TRBJ1-5	CASSEQRGNQPQHF	TGTGCCAGCAGTGAGCAGAGGGGCAATCAGCCCCAGCATTTT
few	TRBV4-1	NA	TRBJ2-1	CASSQGDRNNEQFF	TGCGCCAGCAGCCAAGGCGACAGGAACAATGAGCAGTTCTTC
NA	TRBV30	TRBD1	TRBJ2-1	CAWRAGTGGLNEQFF	TGTGCCTGGAGGGCCGGGACAGGGGGCCTCAATGAGCAGTTCTTC
NA	TRBV29-1	TRBD1	TRBJ2-7	CSGGDRQHITYEQYF	TGCAGCGGGGGGGACAGGCAACACATCACCTACGAGCAGTACTTC
NA	TRBV30	NA	TRBJ2-7	CAWRARPDHYEQYF	TGTGCCTGGAGAGCCCGACCGGATCATTACGAGCAGTACTTC
NA	TRBV15	TRBD1	TRBJ2-2	CATSRGQDRVSGELFF	TGTGCCACCAGCAGAGGACAGGACAGGGTTTCCGGGGAGCTGTTTTTT
NA	TRBV10-2	TRBD1	TRBJ2-5	CASSWAGTEEETQYF	TGCGCCAGCAGTTGGGCCGGGACAGAAGAAGAGACCCAGTACTTC
NA	TRBV4-3	TRBD1	TRBJ2-5	CASSQDSTGVQETQYF	TGCGCCAGCAGCCAAGATTCAACAGGGGTACAAGAGACCCAGTACTTC
few	TRBV14	NA	TRBJ2-7	CASSQAGSLSYEQYF	TGTGCCAGCAGCCAAGCGGGGAGCCTCTCCTACGAGCAGTACTTC
few	TRBV4-1	NA	TRBJ2-1	CASSPLILGEYNEQFF	TGCGCCAGCAGCCCCCTCATCTTAGGTGAATACAATGAGCAGTTCTTC
NA	TRBV7-6	NA	TRBJ2-3	CASSSSRGTDTQYF	TGTGCCAGCAGCTCTTCCAGGGGCACAGATACGCAGTATTTT
NA	TRBV15	NA	TRBJ2-3	CATSRDSTDTQYF	TGTGCCACCAGCAGAGACAGCACAGATACGCAGTATTTT
few	TRBV30	NA	TRBJ1-2	CAWSDSLGDYGYTF	TGTGCCTGGAGTGACAGCCTGGGTGACTATGGCTACACCTTC
NA	TRBV30	NA	TRBJ1-1	CAWKVGNTEAFF	TGTGCCTGGAAGGTAGGGAACACTGAAGCTTTCTTT
few	TRBV30	TRBD1	TRBJ1-5	CAWSGQGARGGNQPQHF	TGTGCCTGGAGCGGACAGGGGGCGAGGGGGGGCAATCAGCCCCAGCATTTT
few	TRBV7-2	NA	TRBJ2-5	CASSLNAGVQETQYF	TGTGCCAGCAGCTTAAATGCAGGGGTCCAAGAGACCCAGTACTTC
medium-sized	TRBV6-1	NA	TRBJ1-5	CASSEWDENQPQHF	TGTGCCAGCAGTGAGTGGGATGAGAATCAGCCCCAGCATTTT
few	TRBV4-3	TRBD2	TRBJ2-3	CASSQASGGPDTQYF	TGCGCCAGCAGCCAAGCAAGCGGGGGCCCAGATACGCAGTATTTT
NA	TRBV7-9	NA	TRBJ1-2	CASSFSPAYGYTF	TGTGCCAGCAGCTTCTCGCCGGCCTATGGCTACACCTTC
few	TRBV2	TRBD1	TRBJ1-6	CAGSGPRQGNSPLHF	TGTGCCGGCTCCGGTCCGAGACAGGGTAATTCACCCCTCCACTTT
once	TRBV6-5	NA	TRBJ1-1	CASSYGYGRAFF	TGTGCCAGCAGTTACGGGTACGGCCGAGCTTTCTTT
NA	TRBV7-9	NA	TRBJ2-7	CASSLVNGLLPLEQYF	TGTGCCAGCAGCTTAGTAAACGGCCTGCTGCCCCTCGAGCAGTACTTC
NA	TRBV13	TRBD1	TRBJ1-5	CASSQGDQPQHF	TGTGCCAGCAGCCAGGGGGATCAGCCCCAGCATTTT
NA	TRBV9	NA	TRBJ1-1	CASSALVFPATEAFF	TGTGCCAGCAGCGCCCTAGTTTTCCCGGCCACTGAAGCTTTCTTT